One sample yielded the 14 T cell receptor beta chains listed below, sequenced in a study of T cell repertoires in cytomegalovirus infection. TCRdb passed the reads through MiXCR, listing each CDR3 protein once. The sample comprises about 240,000 distinct CDR3 sequences, approximately 6.7% of which are singletons, and around 6% rests with the top ten. Sequenced material: PBMCs. All receptors come from a human donor in good health (CMV status not recorded). Some clones in this sample may be carry-over from other donors' samples.

This chain connects TRBV5-1 to TRBJ1-1; D is undetermined. This CDR3 has 14 amino acids. The V gene lost 1 base and the J gene lost 6 bases, with 13 bases spanning the gap. Germline V gene data show CDR1 as SGHRS and CDR2 as YFSETQ. CDR3 coding DNA: TGCGCCAGCAGCTTGCAGGATCCTCGATCTGAAGCTTTCTTT. Its protein product is CASSLQDPRSEAFF.

This clonotype showed up many times. This rearrangement joins TRBV5-1 to TRBJ2-2, with 7 nucleotides matching TRBD1. The CDR3 spans 14 residues. In germline, CDR1 is SGHRS, CDR2 YFSETQ. V lost 5 bases and J lost 0; bases outside the gene matches: 1. This CDR3 is CASSQGANTGELFF. The CDR3 nucleotides are TGCGCCAGCAGTCAGGGGGCGAACACCGGGGAGCTGTTTTTT.

The sample holds many counts of this clonotype. The chain combines TRBV5-6 with TRBJ2-6; D remains ambiguous. The CDR3 consists of 16 residues. The germline V gene encodes CDR1 SGHDT and CDR2 YYEEEE. Between the trimmed V and J ends, which lost 4 bases and 2 bases, there was a span of 13 bases. As DNA, the CDR3 is TGTGCCAGCAGCCTCGTGTCCTGGGCTGGGGCCAACGTCCTGACTTTC. Translating it yields CASSLVSWAGANVLTF.

The chain is built from TRBV5-1 and TRBJ1-1; D might be TRBD1 (5 bases). Germline V gene lookup returns CDR1 SGHRS and CDR2 YFSETQ. This CDR3 region has 16 residues. Trimming removed 7 bases from V and 2 bases from J, with 21 bases in between. CDR3 sequence: CASWTGTSSSNTEAFF. DNA of the CDR3: TGCGCCAGCTGGACTGGGACGTCCTCCTCCAACACTGAAGCTTTCTTT.

This clonotype was seen repeatedly, ten times or more. V usage is TRBV6-2 or TRBV6-3 and J usage is TRBJ2-7; tentatively, D is TRBD2 (6 bases). V was trimmed by 0 bases and J by 5 bases, leaving 20 bases between them. This CDR3 comprises 17 residues. Germline CDR1 MNHEY, CDR2 SVGEGT. CDR3 residues: CASSYSISAGTFNEQYF. The CDR3 DNA reads TGTGCCAGCAGTTACTCGATTTCTGCGGGAACGTTTAACGAGCAGTACTTC.

This clonotype was recorded many times. V is TRBV5-5 and J is TRBJ1-4, with D perhaps matching TRBD1 (5 bases). Trimming stripped 2 bases from V and 4 bases from J, with 15 bases between. This CDR3 comprises 16 residues. Per the germline V gene, CDR1 is SGHKS and CDR2 is YYEKEE (reference sequence). For the CDR3, the DNA is TGTGCCAGCAGCTTTGTCCTGTCGGGGGTTAATGAAAAACTGTTTTTT. Amino acids: CASSFVLSGVNEKLFF.

This clonotype was picked up many times. The chain links TRBV7-2 to TRBJ1-4; D possibly corresponds to TRBD1 (5 bases). V was trimmed by 5 bases and J by 3 bases, leaving 19 bases between them. Germline V gene lookup returns CDR1 SGHTA and CDR2 FQGNSA. This CDR3 contains 17 residues. Written as DNA, the CDR3 is TGTGCCAGCAGCCCAAGGCGGGGCCTCCCGGCTAATGAAAAACTGTTTTTT. Its translation: CASSPRRGLPANEKLFF. Together with reference TRBV7-2 and TRBJ1-4, the CDR3 gives the full variable domain: GAGVSQSPSNKVTEKGKDVELRCDPISGHTALYWYRQSLGQGLEFLIYFQGNSAPDKSGLPSDRFSAERTGGSVSTLTIQRTQQEDSAVYLCASSPRRGLPANEKLFFGSGTQLSVL.

This clonotype occurred once. The chain uses TRBV3-1 and TRBJ1-1; D possibly corresponds to TRBD1 (5 bases). CDR3 length: 15 amino acids. Trimming pared 2 bases from V and 1 base from J, leaving 11 bases between. CDR1 and CDR2 from the germline V gene are LGHDT and YNNKEL (reference sequence). The CDR3 coding sequence is TGTGCCAGCAGCCAATCACAGAGGGGGAACACTGAAGCTTTCTTT. Encoded protein: CASSQSQRGNTEAFF.

The sample holds many counts of this clonotype. The chain links TRBV7-8 to TRBJ1-3, with TRBD1 as a possible D gene (5 bases). The germline CDR1 and CDR2 sequences are SGHVS and FQNEAQ. The V end was cut by 5 bases, the J end by 4 bases, with 15 bases between. The CDR3 covers 15 residues. The CDR3 loop reads CASSLGRGKGNTIYF. CDR3 nucleotide sequence: TGTGCCAGCAGCCTAGGGAGGGGTAAAGGAAACACCATATATTTT.

The rearrangement links TRBV6-5 to TRBJ1-1; D gene uncertain. The ends were cut back, 1 base at V and 0 bases at J, with 6 bases in the middle. This CDR3 spans 14 amino acids. Germline V gene data show CDR1 as MNHEY and CDR2 as SVGAGI. The CDR3 is CASSYWKVNTEAFF. The CDR3 DNA follows: TGTGCCAGCAGTTACTGGAAGGTGAACACTGAAGCTTTCTTT.

This clonotype was detected ten times or more. The chain couples TRBV7-2 to TRBJ2-2, with TRBD1 matching 10 bases. The junction had 1 base not matched to a gene; V was cut back by 0 bases and J by 6 bases. The germline V gene encodes CDR1 SGHTA and CDR2 FQGNSA. This CDR3 is built from 15 residues. CDR3 DNA sequence: TGTGCCAGCAGCTTAGCAGGGACAGGGGCCGGGGAGCTGTTTTTT. It is translated as CASSLAGTGAGELFF. Based on the CDR3 plus reference TRBV7-2 and TRBJ2-2, the full variable domain is GAGVSQSPSNKVTEKGKDVELRCDPISGHTALYWYRQSLGQGLEFLIYFQGNSAPDKSGLPSDRFSAERTGGSVSTLTIQRTQQEDSAVYLCASSLAGTGAGELFFGEGSRLTVL.

This clonotype was found many times. The rearrangement joins TRBV29-1 to TRBJ1-5, with 9 bases identical to TRBD1. The CDR3 has 14 residues. With 7 bases clipped from V and 4 bases from J, the junction kept 8 bases outside the gene matches. Germline V gives CDR1 SQVTM, CDR2 ANQGSEA. CDR3 nucleotides: TGCAGCGCCCTATTCGGGACAGGGAATCAGCCCCAGCATTTT. It translates to CSALFGTGNQPQHF.

This clonotype was seen many times. The chain employs TRBV28 and TRBJ1-2, with D possibly TRBD1 on 5 matching bases. V lost 3 bases to trimming and J lost 4 bases, with 9 bases between them. Germline V gene lookup returns CDR1 MDHEN and CDR2 SYDVKM. This CDR3 contains 13 residues. The DNA of the CDR3 is TGTGCCAGCAGTTTTCAGGGAATCTATGGCTACACCTTC. It encodes CASSFQGIYGYTF.

This clonotype was detected a few times. The chain employs TRBV9 and TRBJ2-1, with D perhaps given as TRBD1 or TRBD2 (5 bases each). V was clipped by 5 bases and J by 2 bases, with 11 bases between them. The V gene's germline CDR1 is SGDLS and CDR2 YYNGEE. The CDR3 is 14 residues long. CDR3 bases: TGTGCCAGCAGGGGGGTAGCAACCTACAATGAGCAGTTCTTC. Encoded protein: CASRGVATYNEQFF.